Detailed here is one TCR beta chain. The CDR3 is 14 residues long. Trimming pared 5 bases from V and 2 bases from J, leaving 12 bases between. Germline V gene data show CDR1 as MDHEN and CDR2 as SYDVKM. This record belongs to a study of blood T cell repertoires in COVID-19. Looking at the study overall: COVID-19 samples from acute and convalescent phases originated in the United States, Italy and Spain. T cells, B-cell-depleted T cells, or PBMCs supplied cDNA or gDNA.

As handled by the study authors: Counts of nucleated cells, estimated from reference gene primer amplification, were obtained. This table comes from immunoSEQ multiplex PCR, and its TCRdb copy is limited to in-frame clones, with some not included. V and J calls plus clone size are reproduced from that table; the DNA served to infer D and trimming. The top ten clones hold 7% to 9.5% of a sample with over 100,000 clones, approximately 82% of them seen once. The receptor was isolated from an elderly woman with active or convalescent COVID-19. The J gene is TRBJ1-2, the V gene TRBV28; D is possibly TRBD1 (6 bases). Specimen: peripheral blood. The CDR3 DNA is TGTGCCAGCAGTATGACAGGTTCCAACTATGGCTACACCTTC. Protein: CASSMTGSNYGYTF.